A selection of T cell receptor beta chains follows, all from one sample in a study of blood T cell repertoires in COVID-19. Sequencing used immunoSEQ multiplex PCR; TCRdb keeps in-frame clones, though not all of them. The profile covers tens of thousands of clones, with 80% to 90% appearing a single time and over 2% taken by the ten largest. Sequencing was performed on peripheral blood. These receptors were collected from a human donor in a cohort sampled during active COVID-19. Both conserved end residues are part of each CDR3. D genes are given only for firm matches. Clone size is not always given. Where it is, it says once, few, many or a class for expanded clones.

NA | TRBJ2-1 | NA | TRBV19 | CASSLRGLDNEQFF | TGTGCCAGTAGTCTCCGCGGACTTGACAATGAGCAGTTCTTC
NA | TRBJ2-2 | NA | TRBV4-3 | CASSQGRQSYTGELFF | TGCGCCAGCAGCCAAGGTCGCCAGTCCTACACCGGGGAGCTGTTTTTT
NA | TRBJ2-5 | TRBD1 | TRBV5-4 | CASTRDRYQETQYF | TGTGCCAGCACCCGGGACAGGTACCAAGAGACCCAGTACTTC
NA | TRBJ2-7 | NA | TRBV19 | CASSSLQRTEQYF | TGTGCCAGTAGCTCCCTTCAGCGGACCGAGCAGTACTTC
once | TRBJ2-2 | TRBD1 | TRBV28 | CASSLSSQGAGTGELFF | TGTGCCAGCAGTTTAAGTTCCCAGGGGGCAGGCACCGGGGAGCTGTTTTTT
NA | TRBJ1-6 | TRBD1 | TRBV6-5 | CASSRDRGLSPLHF | TGTGCCAGCAGCCGGGACAGGGGGCTATCTCCCCTCCACTTT
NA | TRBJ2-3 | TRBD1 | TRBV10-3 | CAISSVTTVVASRDRDTQYF | TGTGCCATCAGTTCAGTGACTACAGTGGTTGCGTCCCGGGACAGGGATACGCAGTATTTT
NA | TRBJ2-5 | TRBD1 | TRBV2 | CATLNPGGGTQYF | TGTGCCACCTTAAATCCAGGGGGTGGGACCCAGTACTTC
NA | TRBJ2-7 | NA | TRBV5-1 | CASSFSRDYEQYF | TGCGCCAGCAGCTTCTCCAGGGATTACGAGCAGTACTTC
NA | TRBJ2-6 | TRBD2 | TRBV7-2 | CASSLSAGDSGANVLTF | TGTGCCAGCAGCTTATCGGCGGGGGACTCTGGGGCCAACGTCCTGACTTTC
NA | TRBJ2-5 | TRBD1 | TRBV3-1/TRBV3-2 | CASSLRGTGGTETQYF | TGTGCCAGCAGCCTGCGCGGGACAGGGGGCACGGAGACCCAGTACTTC
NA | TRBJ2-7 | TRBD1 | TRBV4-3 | CASSQEQGAGYEQYF | TGCGCCAGCAGCCAAGAGCAGGGGGCAGGCTACGAGCAGTACTTC
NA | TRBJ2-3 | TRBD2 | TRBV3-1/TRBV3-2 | CASSHPSGRDITDTQYF | TGTGCCAGCAGCCACCCTAGCGGGAGAGACATCACAGATACGCAGTATTTT
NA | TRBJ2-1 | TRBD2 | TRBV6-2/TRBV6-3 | CASSRLAGGYNEQFF | TGTGCCAGCAGTCGGCTAGCGGGAGGATACAATGAGCAGTTCTTC
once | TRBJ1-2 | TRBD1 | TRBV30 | CAWSRDRPYGYTF | TGTGCCTGGAGTCGGGACAGACCCTATGGCTACACCTTC
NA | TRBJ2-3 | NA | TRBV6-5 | CASSYLASGTDTQYF | TGTGCCAGCAGTTATCTAGCGTCGGGCACAGATACGCAGTATTTT
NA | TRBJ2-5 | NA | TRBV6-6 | CAVSRGQETQYF | TGTGCCGTATCGAGGGGGCAAGAGACCCAGTACTTC
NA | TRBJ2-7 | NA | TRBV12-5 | CASMDSFSYEQYF | TGTGCTAGTATGGACAGTTTCTCCTACGAGCAGTACTTC
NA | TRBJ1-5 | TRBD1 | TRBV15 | CATSSDRDFQPQHF | TGTGCCACCAGCTCGGACAGGGATTTTCAGCCCCAGCATTTT
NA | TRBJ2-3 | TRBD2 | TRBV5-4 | CASSPTSGGAVNTQYF | TGTGCCAGCAGCCCGACGAGCGGGGGGGCGGTAAATACGCAGTATTTT
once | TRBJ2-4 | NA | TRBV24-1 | CATDARGGSLAKNIQYF | TGTGCCACCGACGCCAGGGGTGGGTCCCTAGCCAAAAACATTCAGTACTTC
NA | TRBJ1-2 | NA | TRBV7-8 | CASSRDSDSARAYGYTF | TGTGCCAGCAGCCGAGACTCGGACAGCGCCCGAGCCTATGGCTACACCTTC
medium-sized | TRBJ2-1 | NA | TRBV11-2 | CASSLSPGTYNEQFF | TGTGCCAGCAGCTTAAGCCCCGGGACTTACAATGAGCAGTTCTTC
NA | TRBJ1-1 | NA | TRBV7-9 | CASSSLYGKNTEAFF | TGTGCCAGCAGCTCTCTCTACGGGAAGAACACTGAAGCTTTCTTT
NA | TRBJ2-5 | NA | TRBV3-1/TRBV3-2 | CASSQVAQTQYF | TGTGCCAGCAGCCAAGTGGCTCAGACCCAGTACTTC
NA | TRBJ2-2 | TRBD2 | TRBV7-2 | CASRRPGLANTGELFF | TGTGCCAGCAGACGCCCGGGACTAGCTAACACCGGGGAGCTGTTTTTT
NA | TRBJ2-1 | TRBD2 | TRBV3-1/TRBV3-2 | CASSQVGFGVAGDNEQFF | TGTGCCAGCAGCCAAGTTGGGTTTGGGGTAGCGGGGGACAATGAGCAGTTCTTC
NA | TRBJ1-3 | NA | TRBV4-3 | CASSQDPARQSGNTIYF | TGCGCCAGCAGCCAAGATCCTGCCAGGCAGTCTGGAAACACCATATATTTT
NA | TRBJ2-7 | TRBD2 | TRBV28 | CASSLLGGTYEQYF | TGTGCCAGCAGTTTACTGGGGGGGACCTACGAGCAGTACTTC
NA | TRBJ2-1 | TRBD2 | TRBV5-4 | CASSTGLGGGLSGEQFF | TGTGCCAGCAGCACCGGGCTCGGGGGGGGCCTTTCCGGTGAGCAGTTCTTC
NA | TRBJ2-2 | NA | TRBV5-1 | CASLSPTRPGELFF | TGCGCCAGCCTATCCCCCACCCGTCCCGGGGAGCTGTTTTTT
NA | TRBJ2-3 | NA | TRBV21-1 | CASSSGTSGRCTDTQYF | TGTGCCAGCAGCAGCGGGACTAGCGGGAGGTGCACAGATACGCAGTATTTT
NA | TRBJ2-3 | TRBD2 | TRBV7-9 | CASSLFSSGSRNTQYF | TGTGCCAGCAGCTTATTTTCTAGCGGGAGCAGGAATACGCAGTATTTT
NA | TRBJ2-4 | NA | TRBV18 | CASSPVQGLKNIQYF | TGTGCCAGCTCACCAGTCCAGGGACTTAAAAACATTCAGTACTTC
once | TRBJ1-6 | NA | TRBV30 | CAWSVTVCSPLHF | TGTGCCTGGAGTGTCACGGTATGTTCACCCCTCCACTTT
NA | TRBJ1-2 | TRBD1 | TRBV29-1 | CSVEAYVRGNLSPHGYTF | TGCAGCGTTGAAGCGTATGTCAGGGGGAACCTGTCCCCTCATGGCTACACCTTC
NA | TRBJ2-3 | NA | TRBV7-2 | CASSLESAVTDTQYF | TGTGCCAGCAGCTTAGAATCTGCGGTCACAGATACGCAGTATTTT
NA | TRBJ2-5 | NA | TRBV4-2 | CASSQVGAQETQYF | TGTGCCAGCAGCCAAGTTGGGGCCCAAGAGACCCAGTACTTC
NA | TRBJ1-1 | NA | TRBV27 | CASSLSPSSRRSKAFF | TGTGCCAGCAGTTTATCCCCCTCTAGTCGTAGAAGCAAAGCTTTCTTT
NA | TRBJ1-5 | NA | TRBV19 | CASSISDADQPQHF | TGTGCCAGTAGTATATCCGACGCGGATCAGCCCCAGCATTTT
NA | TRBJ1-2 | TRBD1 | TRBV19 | CASTTQGQVSGYTF | TGTGCCAGCACGACACAAGGACAGGTCTCCGGCTACACCTTC